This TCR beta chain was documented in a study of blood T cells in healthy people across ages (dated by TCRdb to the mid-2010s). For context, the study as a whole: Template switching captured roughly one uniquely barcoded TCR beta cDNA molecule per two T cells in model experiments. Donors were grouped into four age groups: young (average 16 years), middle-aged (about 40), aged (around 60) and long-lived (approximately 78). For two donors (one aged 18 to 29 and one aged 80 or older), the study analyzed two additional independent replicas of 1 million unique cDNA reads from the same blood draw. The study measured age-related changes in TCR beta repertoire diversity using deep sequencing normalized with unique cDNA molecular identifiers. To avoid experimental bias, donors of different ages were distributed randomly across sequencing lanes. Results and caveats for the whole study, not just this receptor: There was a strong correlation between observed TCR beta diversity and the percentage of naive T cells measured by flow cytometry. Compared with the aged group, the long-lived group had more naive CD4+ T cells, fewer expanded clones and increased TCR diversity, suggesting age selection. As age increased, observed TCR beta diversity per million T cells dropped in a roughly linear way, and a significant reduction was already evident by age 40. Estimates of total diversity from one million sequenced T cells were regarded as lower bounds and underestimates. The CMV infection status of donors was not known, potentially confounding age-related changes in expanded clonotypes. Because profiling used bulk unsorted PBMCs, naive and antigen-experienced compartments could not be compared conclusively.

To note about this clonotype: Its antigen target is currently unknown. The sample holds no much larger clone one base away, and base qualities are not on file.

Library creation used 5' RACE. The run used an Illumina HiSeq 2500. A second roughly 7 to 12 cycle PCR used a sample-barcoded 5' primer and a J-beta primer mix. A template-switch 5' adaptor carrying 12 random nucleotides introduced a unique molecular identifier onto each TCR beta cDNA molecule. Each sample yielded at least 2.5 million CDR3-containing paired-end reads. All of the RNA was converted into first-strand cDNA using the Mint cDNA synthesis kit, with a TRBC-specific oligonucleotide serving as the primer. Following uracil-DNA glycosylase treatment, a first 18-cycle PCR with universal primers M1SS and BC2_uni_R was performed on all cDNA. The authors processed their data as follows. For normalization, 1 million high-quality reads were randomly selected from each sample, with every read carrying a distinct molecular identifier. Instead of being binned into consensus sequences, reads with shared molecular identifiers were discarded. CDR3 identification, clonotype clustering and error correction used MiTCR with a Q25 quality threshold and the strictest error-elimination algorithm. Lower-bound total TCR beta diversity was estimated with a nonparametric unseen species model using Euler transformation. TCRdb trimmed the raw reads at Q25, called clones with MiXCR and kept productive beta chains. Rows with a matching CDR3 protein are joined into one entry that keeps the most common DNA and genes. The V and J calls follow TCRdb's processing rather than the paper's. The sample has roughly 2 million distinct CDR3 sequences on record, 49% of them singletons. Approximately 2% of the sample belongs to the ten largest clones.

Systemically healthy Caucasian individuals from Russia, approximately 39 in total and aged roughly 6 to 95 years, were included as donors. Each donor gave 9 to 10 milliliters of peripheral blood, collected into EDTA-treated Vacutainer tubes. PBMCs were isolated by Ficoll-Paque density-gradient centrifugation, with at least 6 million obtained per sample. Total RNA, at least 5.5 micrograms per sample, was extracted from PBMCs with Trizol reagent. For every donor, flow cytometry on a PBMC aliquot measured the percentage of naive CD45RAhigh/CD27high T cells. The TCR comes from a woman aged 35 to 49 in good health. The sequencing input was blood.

The nucleotides are TGTGCCAGCAGCCCCCGGGCCTACAATGAGCAGTTCTTC. Its amino acids are CASSPRAYNEQFF. Recombination connected TRBV6-5 to TRBJ2-1; the D gene lacks a confident call. The junction carries 8 bases between V and J, which are trimmed by 6 bases and 2 bases respectively. The CDR3 runs 13 amino acids, cysteine and phenylalanine included. CDR3 DNA only is kept here, 39 bases in frame from base 1. The germline V gene sets CDR1 to MNHEY and CDR2 to SVGAGI.